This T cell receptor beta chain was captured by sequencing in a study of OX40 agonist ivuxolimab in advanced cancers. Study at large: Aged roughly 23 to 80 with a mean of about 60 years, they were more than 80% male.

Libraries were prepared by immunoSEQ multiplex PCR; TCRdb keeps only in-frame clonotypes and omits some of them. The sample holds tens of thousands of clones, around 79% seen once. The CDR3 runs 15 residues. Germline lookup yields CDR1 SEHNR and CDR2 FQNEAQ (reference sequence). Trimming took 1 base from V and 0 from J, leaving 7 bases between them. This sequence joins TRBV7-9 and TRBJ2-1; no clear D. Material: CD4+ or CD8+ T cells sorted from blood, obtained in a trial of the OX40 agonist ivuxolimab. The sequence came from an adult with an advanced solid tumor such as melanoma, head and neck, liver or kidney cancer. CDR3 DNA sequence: TGTGCCAGCAGCTTAGAGAAGCTCTCCTACAATGAGCAGTTCTTC. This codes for CASSLEKLSYNEQFF.